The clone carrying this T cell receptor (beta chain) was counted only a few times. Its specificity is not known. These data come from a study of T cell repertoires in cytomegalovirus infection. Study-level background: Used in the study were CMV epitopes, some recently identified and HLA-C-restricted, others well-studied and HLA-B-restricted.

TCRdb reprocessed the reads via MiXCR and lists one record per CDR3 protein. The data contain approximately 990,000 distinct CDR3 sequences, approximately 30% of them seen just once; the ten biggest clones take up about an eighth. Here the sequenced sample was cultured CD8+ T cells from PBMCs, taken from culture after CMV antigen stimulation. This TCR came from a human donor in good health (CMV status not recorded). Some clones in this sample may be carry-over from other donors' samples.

DNA for the CDR3: TGTGCCAGCACCCGGGTAGCGGGGGGGCGAGACATTCAGTACTTC. Its protein is CASTRVAGGRDIQYF. The V gene is TRBV6-2 or TRBV6-3, the J gene TRBJ2-4, with 11 bases matching TRBD2. J was trimmed by 8 bases and V by 7 bases; bases with no gene match: 10. The CDR3 consists of 15 residues. Germline assignment: CDR1 MNHEY and CDR2 SVGEGT.